The sequence of this TCR beta chain was determined in a study of identical twins. Healthy Caucasians were all of the donors. Of note for this clonotype: Its antigen is undetermined.

Germline V gives CDR1 SGHTA, CDR2 FQGNSA. V lost 5 bases to trimming and J lost 2 bases, with 8 bases between them. The CDR3 sequence is 13 residues long. Study-level results: With abundant cord blood beta clonotypes, insertions were fewer; memory repertoires showed no such pattern. Excess twin sharing in beta out-of-frame sequences was weaker.

Unique molecular identifiers were in the cDNA, with template-switch universal primer binding. TCRdb analysed the 5' RACE reads with MiXCR anew, one entry per CDR3 protein. The table has about 100,000 distinct CDR3 sequences, around 5.5% seen once; the top ten hold 10% to 15%. V and J are TRBV7-2 and TRBJ2-3, with no clear D. The sequence came from a woman in her forties or fifties in good health. The sample taken for sequencing was memory T cells sorted from blood. CDR3 in amino acids: CASSPTFTDTQYF. CDR3 nucleotide sequence: TGTGCCAGCAGCCCTACCTTCACAGATACGCAGTATTTT.